This entry lists 13 T cell receptor beta chains sequenced from one sample in a study of blood T cell repertoires in COVID-19. Profiled with immunoSEQ multiplex PCR; TCRdb holds only in-frame clones, not every one. This sample has around 68,000 clones, with more than 75% found just once. Sequences were obtained from peripheral blood. The receptors here all came from a man aged 35 to 55 with COVID-19, enrolled during active disease.

The chain is built from TRBV6-1 and TRBJ1-1, with 7 bases that match TRBD1. The CDR3 runs 13 residues. J was trimmed by 5 bases and V by 2 bases; bases with no gene match: 2. Germline V gene sequence: CDR1 MNHNS, CDR2 SASEGT. In DNA, the CDR3 is TGTGCCAGCAGTGAAAAGGGGGCAACTGAAGCTTTCTTT. Translated: CASSEKGATEAFF.

This clone was observed a few times. This chain joins TRBV5-1 and TRBJ2-7, with TRBD2 identical over 9 bases. The V and J ends lost 0 bases and 5 bases, in that order; junction bases with no gene match: 12. Germline V CDR1 and CDR2: SGHRS, YFSETQ. This CDR3 has 17 residues. CDR3 nucleotide sequence: TGCGCCAGCAGCTTGGGGACTAGCGAGGGGCGAAGCGACGAGCAGTACTTC. The encoded protein is CASSLGTSEGRSDEQYF.

This chain uses TRBV28 with TRBJ1-1, with D unclear. V lost 1 base to trimming and J lost 9 bases, with 9 bases between them. CDR1 is MDHEN, CDR2 SYDVKM, per germline. The CDR3 contains 12 residues. DNA for the CDR3: TGTGCCAGCAGTTTATCAGGCATTCAAGCTTTCTTT. Translated, it gives CASSLSGIQAFF.

The J gene is TRBJ1-3, the V gene TRBV9; D gene uncertain. This CDR3 contains 14 residues. Germline-derived CDR1 and CDR2 are SGDLS and YYNGEE. The V end lost 0 bases, the J end lost 4 bases, and 8 bases lay between the germline ends. CDR3 bases: TGTGCCAGCAGCGTAGCAACGGGAGGAAACACCATATATTTT. Translation gives CASSVATGGNTIYF.

This clone was counted a single time. The chain couples TRBV5-1 to TRBJ2-7, with a possible D match to TRBD1 (6 bases). The V end lost 0 bases, the J end lost 6 bases, and 16 bases lay between the germline ends. Germline lookup yields CDR1 SGHRS and CDR2 YFSETQ. CDR3 size: 15 residues. The CDR3, as DNA: TGCGCCAGCAGCTTGGTTAGGGCAGGGGTAGGCGAGCAGTACTTC. Protein sequence: CASSLVRAGVGEQYF. Drawing the rest from reference TRBV5-1 and TRBJ2-7, the complete variable domain is KAGVTQTPRYLIKTRGQQVTLSCSPISGHRSVSWYQQTPGQGLQFLFEYFSETQRNKGNFPGRFSGRQFSNSRSEMNVSTLELGDSALYLCASSLVRAGVGEQYFGPGTRLTVT.

The chain recombines TRBV7-3 with TRBJ2-1; 9 positions match TRBD1. There are 16 residues in the CDR3. V lost 5 bases, J lost 5 bases, and 10 bases stayed unmatched. Germline V gives CDR1 SGHTA, CDR2 FQGTGA. In nucleotides, the CDR3 is TGTGCCAGCAGCCCAACCGGGACAGGGAGGAACAATGAGCAGTTCTTC. It yields the protein CASSPTGTGRNNEQFF.

The chain combines TRBV28 with TRBJ1-2, with 8 bases matching TRBD1. CDR1 and CDR2 (germline): MDHEN, SYDVKM. The ends lost 2 bases at V and 5 bases at J; junction bases unmatched: 10. The CDR3 length is 16 residues. The DNA of the CDR3 is TGTGCCAGCAGTTTACAAACCGGGACAGGCGCTTATGGCTACACCTTC. Its protein product is CASSLQTGTGAYGYTF.

The chain recombines TRBV2 with TRBJ2-1; TRBD2 aligns across 11 bases. Per germline, CDR1 SNHLY and CDR2 FYNNEI. The CDR3 has 14 amino acids. The V gene end was trimmed by 4 bases and the J gene end by 8 bases; junction bases not matched to a gene: 4. The chain's CDR3 is CASSVLAGVHEQFF. CDR3 nucleotide sequence: TGTGCCAGCAGTGTACTAGCGGGGGTTCATGAGCAGTTCTTC.

This sequence joins TRBV7-9 and TRBJ2-3; 7 nucleotides agree with TRBD2. The trim removed 1 base at V and 2 bases at J, leaving 3 bases unmatched. This CDR3 is built from 15 residues. Germline CDR1 and CDR2: SEHNR and FQNEAQ (reference sequence). CDR3: CASSLDGGTTDTQYF. In DNA form, the CDR3 reads TGTGCCAGCAGCTTAGACGGGGGGACCACAGATACGCAGTATTTT.

The chain couples TRBV5-5 to TRBJ1-1; D is unclear. The CDR3 has 13 residues. V was pared by 0 bases and J by 3 bases, with 6 bases between. From germline, CDR1 is SGHKS and CDR2 YYEKEE (reference sequence). In DNA, the CDR3 is TGTGCCAGCAGCTTGGGTGAGGACACTGAAGCTTTCTTT. This gives the protein CASSLGEDTEAFF.

In DNA, the CDR3 is TGTGCCAGCAGCTGGGTAACAGGGCAAAGCGAGCAGTACTTC. Encoded protein: CASSWVTGQSEQYF. V usage is TRBV11-2 and J usage is TRBJ2-7, with D maybe TRBD1 (6 bases). This CDR3 contains 14 residues. From germline, CDR1 is SGHAT and CDR2 FQNNGV. V was shortened by 4 bases and J by 6 bases, with 16 bases between the two germline ends.

The V call is TRBV5-1, the J call TRBJ2-5; D might be TRBD1 (5 bases). Trimming removed 0 bases from V and 3 bases from J, with 6 bases in between. CDR3 length: 13 amino acids. CDR1 and CDR2 (germline): SGHRS, YFSETQ. The CDR3 DNA sequence: TGCGCCAGCAGCTTGGGACAGAAAGAGACCCAGTACTTC. It specifies CASSLGQKETQYF.

The genes are TRBV4-2 and TRBJ2-3; 10 bases align to TRBD1. The germline V gene encodes CDR1 LGHNA and CDR2 YNFKEQ. V trimming: 1 base; J trimming: 4 bases; junction bases outside the gene matches: 5. This CDR3 comprises 16 residues. CDR3 DNA sequence: TGTGCCAGCAGCCAAGGAGACAGGGGGCTTGCAGATACGCAGTATTTT. Its translation: CASSQGDRGLADTQYF.